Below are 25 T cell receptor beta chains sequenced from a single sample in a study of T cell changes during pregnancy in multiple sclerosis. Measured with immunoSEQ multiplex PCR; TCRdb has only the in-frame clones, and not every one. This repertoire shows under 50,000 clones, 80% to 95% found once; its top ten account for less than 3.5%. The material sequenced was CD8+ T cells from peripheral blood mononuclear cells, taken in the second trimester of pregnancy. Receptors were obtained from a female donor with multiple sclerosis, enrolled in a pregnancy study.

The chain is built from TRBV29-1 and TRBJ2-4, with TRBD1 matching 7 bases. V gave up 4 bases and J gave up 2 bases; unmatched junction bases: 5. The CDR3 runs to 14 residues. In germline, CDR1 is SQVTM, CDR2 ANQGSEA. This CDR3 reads CSVVGGKSKNIQYF. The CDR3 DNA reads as TGCAGCGTTGTAGGGGGCAAGTCCAAAAACATTCAGTACTTC. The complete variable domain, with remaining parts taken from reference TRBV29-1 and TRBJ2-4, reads SAVISQKPSRDICQRGTSLTIQCQVDSQVTMMFWYRQQPGQSLTLIATANQGSEATYESGFVIDKFPISRPNLTFSTLTVSNMSPEDSSIYLCSVVGGKSKNIQYFGAGTRLSVL.

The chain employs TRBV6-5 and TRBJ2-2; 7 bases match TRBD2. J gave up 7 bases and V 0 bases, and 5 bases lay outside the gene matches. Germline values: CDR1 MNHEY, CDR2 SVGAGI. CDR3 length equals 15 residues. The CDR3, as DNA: TGTGCCAGCAGTTACTCAATCCGGGGGGTCGGGGAGCTGTTTTTT. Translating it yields CASSYSIRGVGELFF.

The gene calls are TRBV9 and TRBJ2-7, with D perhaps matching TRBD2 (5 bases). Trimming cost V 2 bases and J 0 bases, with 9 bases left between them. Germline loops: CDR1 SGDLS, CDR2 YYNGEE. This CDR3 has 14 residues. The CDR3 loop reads CASSVISVSYEQYF. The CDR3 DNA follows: TGTGCCAGCAGCGTTATTAGCGTCTCCTACGAGCAGTACTTC.

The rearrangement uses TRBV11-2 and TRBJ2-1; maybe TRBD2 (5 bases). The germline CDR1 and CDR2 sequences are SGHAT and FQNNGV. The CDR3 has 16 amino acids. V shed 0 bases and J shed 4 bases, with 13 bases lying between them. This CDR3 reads CASSLETEGRYNEQFF. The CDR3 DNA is TGTGCCAGCAGCTTAGAAACAGAGGGCCGATACAATGAGCAGTTCTTC.

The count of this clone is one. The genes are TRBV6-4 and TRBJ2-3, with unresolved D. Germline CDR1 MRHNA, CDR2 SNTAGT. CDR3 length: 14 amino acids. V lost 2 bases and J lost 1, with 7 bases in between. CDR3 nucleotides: TGTGCCAGCAGTGACAGTACGGGCACAGATACGCAGTATTTT. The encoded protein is CASSDSTGTDTQYF.

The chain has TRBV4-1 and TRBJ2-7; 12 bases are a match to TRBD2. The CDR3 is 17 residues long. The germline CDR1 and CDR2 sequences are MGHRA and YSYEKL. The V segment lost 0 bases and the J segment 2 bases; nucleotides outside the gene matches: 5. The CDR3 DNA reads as TGCGCCAGCAGCCAAGACGCTAGCGGGGGGGCAGCCTACGAGCAGTACTTC. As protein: CASSQDASGGAAYEQYF.

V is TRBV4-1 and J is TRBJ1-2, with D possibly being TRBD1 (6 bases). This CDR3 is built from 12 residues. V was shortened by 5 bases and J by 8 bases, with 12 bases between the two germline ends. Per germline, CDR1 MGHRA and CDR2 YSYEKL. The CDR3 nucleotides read TGCGCCAGCAGCAAGGACAGAACCGGCTACACCTTC. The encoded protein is CASSKDRTGYTF.

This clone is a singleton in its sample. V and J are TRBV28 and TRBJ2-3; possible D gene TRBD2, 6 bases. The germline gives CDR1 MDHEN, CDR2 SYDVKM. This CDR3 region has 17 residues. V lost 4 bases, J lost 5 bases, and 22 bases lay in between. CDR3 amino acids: CASSSRERLGAQDTQYF. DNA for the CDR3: TGTGCCAGCAGTTCGAGGGAGAGACTAGGAGCCCAAGATACGCAGTATTTT.

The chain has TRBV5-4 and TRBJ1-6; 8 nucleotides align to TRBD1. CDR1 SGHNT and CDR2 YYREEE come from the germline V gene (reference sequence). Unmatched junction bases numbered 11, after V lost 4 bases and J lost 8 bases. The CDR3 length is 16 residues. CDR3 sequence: CASSIGTGFEDSPLHF. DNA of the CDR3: TGTGCCAGCAGCATAGGGACAGGATTCGAAGATTCACCCCTCCACTTT.

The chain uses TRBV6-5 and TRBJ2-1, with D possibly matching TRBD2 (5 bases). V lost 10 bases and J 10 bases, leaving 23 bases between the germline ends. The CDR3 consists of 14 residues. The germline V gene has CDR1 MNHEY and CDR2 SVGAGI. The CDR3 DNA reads TGTGCCACCTCCCATCGGACTCCCCCTGGAGAGCAGTTCTTC. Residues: CATSHRTPPGEQFF.

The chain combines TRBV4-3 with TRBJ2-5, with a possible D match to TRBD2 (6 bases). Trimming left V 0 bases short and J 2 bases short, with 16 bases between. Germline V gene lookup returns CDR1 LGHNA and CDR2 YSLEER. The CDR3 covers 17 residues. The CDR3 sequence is CASSQEPLSGAQETQYF. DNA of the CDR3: TGCGCCAGCAGCCAAGAGCCCCTTAGCGGTGCACAAGAGACCCAGTACTTC.

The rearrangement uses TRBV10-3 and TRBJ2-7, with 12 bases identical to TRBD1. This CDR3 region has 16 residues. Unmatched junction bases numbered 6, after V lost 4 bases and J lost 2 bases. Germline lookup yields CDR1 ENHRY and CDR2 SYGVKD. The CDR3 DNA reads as TGTGCCATCAGTGGGGGACAGGGGGCTTCGGCCTACGAGCAGTACTTC. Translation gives CAISGGQGASAYEQYF.

This CDR3 reads CASSETGGRPYGYTF. CDR3 DNA: TGTGCCAGCAGCGAGACGGGGGGGCGTCCCTATGGCTACACCTTC. The J gene is TRBJ1-2, the V gene TRBV9, with TRBD1 as a possible D gene (6 bases). CDR1 SGDLS and CDR2 YYNGEE come from the germline V gene. CDR3 size: 15 residues. Trimming shortened V by 3 bases and J by 4 bases, and 16 bases separated the two germline ends.

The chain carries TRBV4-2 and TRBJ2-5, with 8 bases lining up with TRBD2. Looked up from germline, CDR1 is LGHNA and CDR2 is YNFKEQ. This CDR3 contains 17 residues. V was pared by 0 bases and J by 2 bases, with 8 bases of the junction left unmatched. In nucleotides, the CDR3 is TGTGCCAGCAGCCAAGATCTTAGCGGGGATGCTCAAGAGACCCAGTACTTC. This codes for CASSQDLSGDAQETQYF.

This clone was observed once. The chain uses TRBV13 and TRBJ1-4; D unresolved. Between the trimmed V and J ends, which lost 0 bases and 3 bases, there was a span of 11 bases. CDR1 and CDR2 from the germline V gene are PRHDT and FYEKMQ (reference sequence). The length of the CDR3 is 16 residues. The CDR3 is CASSLGGWGANEKLFF. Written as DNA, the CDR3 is TGTGCCAGCAGCTTAGGAGGGTGGGGAGCTAATGAAAAACTGTTTTTT. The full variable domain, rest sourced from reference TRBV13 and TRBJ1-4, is AAGVIQSPRHLIKEKRETATLKCYPIPRHDTVYWYQQGPGQDPQFLISFYEKMQSDKGSIPDRFSAQQFSDYHSELNMSSLELGDSALYFCASSLGGWGANEKLFFGSGTQLSVL.

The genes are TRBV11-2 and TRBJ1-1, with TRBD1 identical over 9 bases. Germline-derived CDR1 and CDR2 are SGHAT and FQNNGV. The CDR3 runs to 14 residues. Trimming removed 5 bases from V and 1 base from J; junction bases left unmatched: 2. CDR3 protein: CASSRQGGNTEAFF. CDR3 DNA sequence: TGTGCCAGCAGCCGACAGGGGGGGAACACTGAAGCTTTCTTT.

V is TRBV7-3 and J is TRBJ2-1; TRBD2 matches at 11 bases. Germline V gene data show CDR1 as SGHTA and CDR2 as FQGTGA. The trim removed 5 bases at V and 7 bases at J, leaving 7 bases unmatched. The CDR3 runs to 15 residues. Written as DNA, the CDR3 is TGTGCCAGCAGCCTTAGCGGGGGGGCTCGTAATGAGCAGTTCTTC. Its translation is CASSLSGGARNEQFF.

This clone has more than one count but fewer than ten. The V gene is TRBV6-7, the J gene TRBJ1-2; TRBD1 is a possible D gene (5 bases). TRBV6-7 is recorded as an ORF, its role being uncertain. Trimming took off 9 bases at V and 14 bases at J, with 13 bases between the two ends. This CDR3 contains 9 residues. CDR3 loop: CARTELVTF. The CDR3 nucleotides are TGTGCCAGGACAGAGTTGGTGACCTTC.

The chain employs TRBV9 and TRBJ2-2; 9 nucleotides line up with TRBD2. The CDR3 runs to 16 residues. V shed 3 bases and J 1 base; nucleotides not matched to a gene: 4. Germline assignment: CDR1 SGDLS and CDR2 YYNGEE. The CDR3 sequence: CASSGQTSGNTGELFF. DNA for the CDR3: TGTGCCAGCAGCGGACAGACTAGCGGGAACACCGGGGAGCTGTTTTTT.

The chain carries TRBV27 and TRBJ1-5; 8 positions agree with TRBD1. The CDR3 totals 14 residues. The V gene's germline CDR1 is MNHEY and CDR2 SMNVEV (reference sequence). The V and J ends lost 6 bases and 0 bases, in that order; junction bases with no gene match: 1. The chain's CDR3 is CASRTGDSNQPQHF. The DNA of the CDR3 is TGTGCCAGCAGGACAGGGGATAGCAATCAGCCCCAGCATTTT.

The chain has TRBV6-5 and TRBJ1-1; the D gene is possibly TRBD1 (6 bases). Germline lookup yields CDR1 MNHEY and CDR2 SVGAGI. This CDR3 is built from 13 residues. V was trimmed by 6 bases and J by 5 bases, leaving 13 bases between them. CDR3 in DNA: TGTGCCAGCAGACGGTGGGGGCCAACTGAAGCTTTCTTT. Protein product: CASRRWGPTEAFF.

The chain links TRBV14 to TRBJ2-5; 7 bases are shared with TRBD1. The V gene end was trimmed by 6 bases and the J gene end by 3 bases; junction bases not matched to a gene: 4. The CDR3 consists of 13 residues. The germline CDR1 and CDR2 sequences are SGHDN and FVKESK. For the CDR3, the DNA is TGTGCCAGCAGGGGGACAGCGAAAGAGACCCAGTACTTC. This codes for CASRGTAKETQYF.

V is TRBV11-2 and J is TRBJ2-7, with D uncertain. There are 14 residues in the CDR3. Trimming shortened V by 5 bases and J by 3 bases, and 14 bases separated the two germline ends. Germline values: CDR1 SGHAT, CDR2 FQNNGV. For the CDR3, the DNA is TGTGCCAGCAGCCCCTTCGAAGAACTCTACGAGCAGTACTTC. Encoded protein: CASSPFEELYEQYF. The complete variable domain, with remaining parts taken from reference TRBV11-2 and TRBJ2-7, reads EAGVAQSPRYKIIEKRQSVAFWCNPISGHATLYWYQQILGQGPKLLIQFQNNGVVDDSQLPKDRFSAERLKGVDSTLKIQPAKLEDSAVYLCASSPFEELYEQYFGPGTRLTVT.

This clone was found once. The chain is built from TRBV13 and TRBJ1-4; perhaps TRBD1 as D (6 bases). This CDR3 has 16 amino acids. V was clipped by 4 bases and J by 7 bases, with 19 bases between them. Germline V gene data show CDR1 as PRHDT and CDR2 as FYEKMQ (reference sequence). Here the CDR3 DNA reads TGTGCCAGCAGCTCGGAAACAGGGAAATCGAGTGAAAAACTGTTTTTT. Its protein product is CASSSETGKSSEKLFF.

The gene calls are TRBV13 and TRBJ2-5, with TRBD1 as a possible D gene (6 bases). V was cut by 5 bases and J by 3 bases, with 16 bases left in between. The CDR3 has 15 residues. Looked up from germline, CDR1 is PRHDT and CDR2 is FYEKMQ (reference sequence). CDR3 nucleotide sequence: TGTGCCAGCAGCACCCGACAGGTCGTGAAAGAGACCCAGTACTTC. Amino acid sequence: CASSTRQVVKETQYF.